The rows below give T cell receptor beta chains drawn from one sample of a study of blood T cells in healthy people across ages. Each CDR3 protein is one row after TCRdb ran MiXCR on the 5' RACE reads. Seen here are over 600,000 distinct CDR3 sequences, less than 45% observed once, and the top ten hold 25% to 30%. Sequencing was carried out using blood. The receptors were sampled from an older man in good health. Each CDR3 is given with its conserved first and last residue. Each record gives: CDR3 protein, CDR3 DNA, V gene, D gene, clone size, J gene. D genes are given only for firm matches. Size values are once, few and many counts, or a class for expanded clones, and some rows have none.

CASSLDRGDFLGPMTGEQYF TGTGCCAGCAGCTTGGACAGGGGGGACTTTCTGGGACCTATGACGGGAGAGCAGTACTTC TRBV5-6 TRBD1 - TRBJ2-7
CASSRSSTGYGYTF TGTGCCAGCAGCCGATCTAGCACGGGCTATGGCTACACCTTC TRBV7-2 - few TRBJ1-2
CASRGWDQKFGETQYF TGTGCCAGCAGAGGTTGGGACCAGAAGTTCGGAGAGACCCAGTACTTC TRBV4-2 - - TRBJ2-5
CGGGDWGEQFF TGCGGCGGCGGGGATTGGGGTGAGCAGTTCTTC TRBV29-1 - - TRBJ2-1
CASSYVPSSYNEQFF TGTGCCAGCAGTTACGTCCCGAGCTCCTACAATGAGCAGTTCTTC TRBV6-2/TRBV6-3 - - TRBJ2-1
CASTPETGRGFQPQHF TGTGCCAGCACTCCCGAGACAGGGAGGGGATTTCAGCCCCAGCATTTT TRBV6-1 TRBD1 - TRBJ1-5
CASSQTGSGANVLTF TGTGCCAGCAGCCAGACAGGCTCTGGGGCCAACGTCCTGACTTTC TRBV7-2 - many TRBJ2-6
CASSRSGRRHEQYF TGTGCCAGCAGCCGCAGCGGGAGGAGACACGAGCAGTACTTC TRBV3-1 TRBD2 few TRBJ2-7
CASSIMGTGETQYF TGTGCCAGCAGCATAATGGGGACGGGAGAGACCCAGTACTTC TRBV7-9 - many TRBJ2-5
CASSHRTGDPYNEQFF TGTGCCAGCAGCCACCGGACAGGGGACCCTTACAATGAGCAGTTCTTC TRBV9 TRBD1 once TRBJ2-1
CASSLPTPSGEQYF TGCGCCAGCAGCTTGCCCACCCCGTCCGGCGAGCAGTACTTC TRBV5-1 - many TRBJ2-7
CSASAPGRYAYSPLHF TGCAGTGCTAGCGCCCCGGGCCGTTACGCCTATTCACCCCTCCACTTT TRBV20-1 - - TRBJ1-6
CAISDRDRTSTDTQYF TGTGCCATCAGTGACCGGGACAGGACTAGCACAGATACGCAGTATTTT TRBV10-3 TRBD1 - TRBJ2-3
CASTEGRSSYNSPLHF TGTGCCAGCACCGAGGGTAGGAGCTCCTATAATTCACCCCTCCACTTT TRBV25-1 - - TRBJ1-6
CASSFPRSGAASPGEQYF TGTGCCAGCAGTTTCCCCAGGTCCGGGGCAGCCTCACCAGGGGAGCAGTACTTC TRBV6-2/TRBV6-3 - many TRBJ2-7
CASSFSRGETQYF TGTGCCAGCAGCTTTAGCAGGGGAGAGACCCAGTACTTC TRBV7-2 - many TRBJ2-5
CASSLSPRDTEAFF TGTGCCAGCAGCTTAAGCCCTCGGGACACTGAAGCTTTCTTT TRBV6-5 - - TRBJ1-1
CASSFHGLASTDTQYF TGTGCCAGCAGCTTCCATGGACTAGCGAGCACAGATACGCAGTATTTT TRBV7-3 TRBD2 few TRBJ2-3
CASSLGIGSIRTNEQFF TGTGCCAGCAGTTTAGGTATAGGGTCCATCCGAACCAATGAGCAGTTCTTC TRBV12-3/TRBV12-4 - many TRBJ2-1
CASSWMGELFF TGTGCCAGCAGTTGGATGGGGGAGCTGTTTTTT TRBV6-5 - - TRBJ2-2
CASSQIADGTGYELYF TGCGCCAGCAGCCAGATCGCTGATGGGACGGGCTACGAGCTGTACTTC TRBV4-1 - - TRBJ2-7
CASSLAFSLAETQYF TGTGCCAGCAGCTTAGCGTTCTCCCTGGCGGAGACCCAGTACTTC TRBV7-2 - - TRBJ2-5
CASRVGGDSYNEQFF TGCGCCAGCAGGGTAGGGGGAGACTCCTACAATGAGCAGTTCTTC TRBV5-1 - few TRBJ2-1
CASSGSSNQPQHF TGTGCCAGCAGTGGCAGTAGCAATCAGCCCCAGCATTTT TRBV6-1 - - TRBJ1-5
CASSPTLGETQYF TGTGCCAGCAGCCCCACCCTTGGGGAGACCCAGTACTTC TRBV4-2 - - TRBJ2-5
CASGSGGYSYNEQYF TGCGCCAGCGGTAGCGGGGGTTACTCCTACAATGAGCAGTACTTC TRBV4-3 TRBD2 - TRBJ2-7
CASSVGDQSYEQYF TGTGCCAGCAGCGTAGGTGACCAGTCCTACGAGCAGTACTTC TRBV9 - - TRBJ2-7
CAWDGETQYF TGTGCCTGGGATGGGGAGACCCAGTACTTC TRBV30 - few TRBJ2-5
CASSRNTIYF TGTGCCAGCAGCCGAAACACCATATATTTT TRBV27 - - TRBJ1-3
CSARTGTVTSYEQYF TGCAGTGCTAGAACCGGAACCGTGACCTCCTACGAGCAGTACTTC TRBV20-1 - - TRBJ2-7
CASTTLLKGGQQYF TGTGCCAGCACTACACTCCTTAAGGGTGGACAGCAGTACTTC TRBV28 - - TRBJ2-4
CASTQTWAGVQFF TGTGCCAGCACTCAAACGTGGGCGGGAGTGCAGTTCTTC TRBV6-2/TRBV6-3 TRBD2 few TRBJ2-1
CSARSGTGVSYEQYF TGCAGTGCTAGGTCCGGGACAGGTGTCTCCTACGAGCAGTACTTC TRBV20-1 TRBD1 few TRBJ2-7
CASSLTGQPQETQYF TGTGCCAGCAGCTTGACGGGACAGCCGCAAGAGACCCAGTACTTC TRBV5-5 TRBD1 - TRBJ2-5
CASSSLGGLAGLDMEYF TGTGCCAGCAGCTCCCTGGGGGGACTAGCGGGTTTAGATATGGAGTATTTT TRBV12-3/TRBV12-4 TRBD2 - TRBJ2-3
CSARDSGLAGGPPGTQYF TGCAGTGCTAGAGATTCAGGACTAGCGGGGGGACCCCCCGGGACCCAGTACTTC TRBV20-1 TRBD2 - TRBJ2-5
CASSLTSGRANYEQYF TGTGCCAGCAGCTTAACCAGCGGGAGGGCCAACTACGAGCAGTACTTC TRBV7-2 TRBD2 - TRBJ2-7
CASSQASETQYF TGTGCCAGCAGCCAAGCCTCTGAGACCCAGTACTTC TRBV12-3/TRBV12-4 - few TRBJ2-5
CASTGVGGAEAFF TGTGCCAGCACCGGAGTCGGCGGCGCTGAAGCTTTCTTT TRBV12-3/TRBV12-4 - - TRBJ1-1
CASARGQAITDTQYF TGTGCCAGCGCTCGTGGACAGGCCATTACAGATACGCAGTATTTT TRBV5-8 TRBD1 - TRBJ2-3
CASSLVGAVESSYEQYF TGTGCCAGCAGCCTAGTGGGGGCTGTCGAGAGCTCCTACGAGCAGTACTTC TRBV7-2 - few TRBJ2-7
CASSPRAGGELFF TGTGCCAGCAGCCCCAGGGCAGGCGGGGAGCTGTTTTTT TRBV7-3 - - TRBJ2-2
CASRGARIGELFF TGTGCCAGCAGGGGGGCACGGATCGGGGAGCTGTTTTTT TRBV12-3/TRBV12-4 - - TRBJ2-2
CSALGIGGEDTEAFF TGCAGTGCTCTAGGGATCGGGGGAGAGGACACTGAAGCTTTCTTT TRBV20-1 - - TRBJ1-1
CASRQEYNSPLHF TGTGCCAGCAGACAAGAATATAATTCACCCCTCCACTTT TRBV7-2 - - TRBJ1-6
CASSQAPRGTTNEKLFF TGCGCCAGCAGCCAAGCCCCTCGGGGGACAACTAATGAAAAACTGTTTTTT TRBV4-3 - - TRBJ1-4
CSVREAIRSYNSPLHF TGCAGTGTCAGGGAGGCAATTCGCTCCTATAATTCACCCCTCCACTTT TRBV20-1 - - TRBJ1-6
CSARLQRGSSYEQYF TGCAGTGCTAGACTCCAGCGGGGAAGCTCCTACGAGCAGTACTTC TRBV20-1 TRBD2 - TRBJ2-7
CASSLLLARDTYEQYF TGTGCCAGCAGTTTACTACTAGCCCGGGACACTTACGAGCAGTACTTC TRBV12-3/TRBV12-4 - - TRBJ2-7